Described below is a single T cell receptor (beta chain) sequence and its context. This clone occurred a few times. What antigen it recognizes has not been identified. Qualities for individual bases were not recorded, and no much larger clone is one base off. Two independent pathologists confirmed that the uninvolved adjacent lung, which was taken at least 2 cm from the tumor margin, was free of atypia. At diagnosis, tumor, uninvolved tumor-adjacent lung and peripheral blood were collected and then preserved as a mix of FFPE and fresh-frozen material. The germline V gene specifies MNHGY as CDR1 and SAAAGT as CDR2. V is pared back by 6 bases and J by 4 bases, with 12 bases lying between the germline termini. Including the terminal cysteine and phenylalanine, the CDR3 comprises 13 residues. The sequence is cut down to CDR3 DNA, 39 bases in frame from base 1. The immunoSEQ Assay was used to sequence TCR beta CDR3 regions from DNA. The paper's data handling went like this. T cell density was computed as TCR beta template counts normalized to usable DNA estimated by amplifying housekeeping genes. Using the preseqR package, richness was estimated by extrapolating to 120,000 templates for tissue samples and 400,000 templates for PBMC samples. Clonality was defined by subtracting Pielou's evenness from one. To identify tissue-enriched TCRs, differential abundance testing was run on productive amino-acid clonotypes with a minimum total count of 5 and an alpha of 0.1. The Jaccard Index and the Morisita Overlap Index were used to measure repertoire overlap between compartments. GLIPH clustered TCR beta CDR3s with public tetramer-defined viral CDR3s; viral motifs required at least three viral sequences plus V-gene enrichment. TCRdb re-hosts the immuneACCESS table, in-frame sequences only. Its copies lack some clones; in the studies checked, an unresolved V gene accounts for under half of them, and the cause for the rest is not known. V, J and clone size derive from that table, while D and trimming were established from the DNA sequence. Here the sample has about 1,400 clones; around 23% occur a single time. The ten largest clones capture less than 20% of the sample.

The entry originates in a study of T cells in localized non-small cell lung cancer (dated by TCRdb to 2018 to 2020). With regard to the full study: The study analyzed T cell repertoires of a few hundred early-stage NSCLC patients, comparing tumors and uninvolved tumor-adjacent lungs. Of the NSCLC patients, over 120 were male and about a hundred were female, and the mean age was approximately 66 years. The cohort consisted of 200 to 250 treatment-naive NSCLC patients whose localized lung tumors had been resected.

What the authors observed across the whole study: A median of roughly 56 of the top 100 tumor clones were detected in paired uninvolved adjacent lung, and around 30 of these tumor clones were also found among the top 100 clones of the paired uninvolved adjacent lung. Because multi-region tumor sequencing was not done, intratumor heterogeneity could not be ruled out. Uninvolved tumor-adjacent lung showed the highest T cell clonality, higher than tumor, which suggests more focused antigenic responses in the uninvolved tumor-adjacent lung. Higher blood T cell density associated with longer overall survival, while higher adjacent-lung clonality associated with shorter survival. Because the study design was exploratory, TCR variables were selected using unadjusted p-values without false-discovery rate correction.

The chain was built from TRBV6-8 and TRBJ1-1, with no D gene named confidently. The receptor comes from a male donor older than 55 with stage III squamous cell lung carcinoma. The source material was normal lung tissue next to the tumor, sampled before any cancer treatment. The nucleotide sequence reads TGTGCCAGCAGGGAAAGGGCCCCCACTGAAGCTTTCTTT. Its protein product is CASRERAPTEAFF.